Sequencing of this TCR beta chain was carried out in a study of neurological immune-mediated disorders (dated by TCRdb to 2018 to 2020). Context from the whole study: Among the approximately 35 multiple sclerosis patients, relapsing-remitting MS accounted for around 30 and secondary progressive MS accounted for 3. Alongside PBMC samples, the set of some 98 TCR-beta libraries contained longitudinal samples, technical triplicates, and paired CD4+ and CD8+ T-cell subsets that had been sorted. The cohort comprised 60 to 75 subjects: roughly 15 HAM/TSP patients, around 34 multiple sclerosis patients and about 20 healthy controls. Using UMI-based sequencing, the study compared peripheral blood TCR-beta repertoires from patients with HTLV-I-associated myelopathy (HAM/TSP), patients with multiple sclerosis, and healthy controls. Here is what the overall study found, with its caveats: Repertoires from 18 of 34 MS patients were grouped by phylogenetic analysis into a cluster of related CDR3 sequences, suggesting a possible repertoire-level signature. No clinical or MRI features were associated with the MS cluster, and the authors said that larger cohorts are needed. Across subjects, expanded clones never shared an identical CDR3 amino acid sequence, which suggests that the TCR-beta repertoires in every group were private. TCR clonal expansion was highest in HAM/TSP patients and lowest in MS patients, with MS patients falling below even healthy controls.

cDNA was synthesized by template-switch 5'RACE using a primer with a 10-nucleotide random unique molecular identifier that tagged each TCR transcript. Every sequencing run yielded over 170 million TCR-beta sequences covering 15-18 subjects. Total RNA was extracted with the RNeasy kit. The KAPA Real-time Library Amplification kit was used to amplify TCR-beta VDJ regions with primers for the TCR constant region and the 5'RACE anchor. Sample indexes and Illumina adaptors were added in a first PCR, and a second PCR then increased library yield. After Ampure bead purification, the TCR product of roughly 650 bp was size-selected on a 2% E-gel SizeSelection system. Before pooling, library quality was assessed on a Bioanalyzer, concentration was determined with Qubit, and library quantification was performed with the Kapa Library Quantification kit. An Illumina HiSeq 2500 was used to sequence the libraries paired-end at 2 x 150 bp. To increase sequence diversity, roughly 24-31% phiX was spiked into each library pool. Per the original workflow: The UMI-based MiGEC pipeline processed quality-filtered reads and removed over 75% of raw TCR sequences during error correction. IMGT germline references were used for alignment of VDJ genes, and clonotypes were defined by a unique CDR3 amino acid sequence together with V-J genes. Clonal expansion, Shannon diversity and CDR3 relatedness were evaluated with VDJtools (CalcPairwiseDistances, ClusterSamples), while phylogenetic trees were built in CLCbio workbench. Expanded clones were defined as having at least 8 unique UMIs, based on coefficient-of-variation modelling across technical triplicates. TCRdb ran its own pipeline on the public reads, namely fastp trimming at Q25 and MiXCR clone calling, and kept in-frame beta chains. Entries are consolidated by CDR3 protein sequence, retaining the most common genes and DNA. TCRdb's processing, not the authors' own work, is the source of the V and J calls. Recorded for this sample are tens of thousands of distinct CDR3 sequences; about 4% of them occurred a single time. The ten largest clones represent more than 1.5% of the sample.

This clonotype was seen repeatedly, ten times or more. Its antigen specificity is not known. Per-base qualities were not stored, and no clone one base away is much larger. For sorted-subset TCR libraries, approximately 1 million sorted CD4+ or CD8+ T cells were used. The multiple sclerosis patients were enrolled in a US clinical protocol that used magnetic resonance imaging to evaluate disease progression. Peripheral blood was subjected to Ficoll-Hypaque density gradient centrifugation to isolate PBMCs, which were then cryopreserved in liquid nitrogen. Paired sorted CD4+ and CD8+ subsets came from healthy controls, HAM/TSP patients and MS patients. The TCR originated in a woman aged 35 to 49 with multiple sclerosis. The sequenced sample was CD4+ T cells from blood.

The encoded CDR3 is CASSLHSYNEQFF. Here is the DNA: TGTGCCAGCAGCTTACACTCCTACAATGAGCAGTTCTTC. The sequence is built from TRBV7-6 and TRBJ2-1; the D segment cannot be called with confidence. For CDR1 and CDR2, the germline V gene lists SGHVS and FNYEAQ. The CDR3 holds 13 amino acids from the cysteine to the phenylalanine. Here the CDR3 DNA is all that survives: 39 bases in frame from base 1. V drops 2 bases and J drops 0 bases, leaving 2 bases in between.